Listed here are 13 T cell receptor beta chains from one sample, sequenced in a study of T cell repertoires and HLA-DP antigens. Clones were read by immunoSEQ multiplex PCR, and TCRdb kept only the in-frame ones, dropping some. Of around 90,000 clones listed, about nine tenths are singletons. These receptors have no identified antigens. The sequenced sample was CD4+ T cells from PBMCs. All receptors derive from a man in his forties or fifties in good health and CMV-seronegative.

The chain links TRBV6-5 to TRBJ1-1; D call uncertain. The CDR3 sequence is 15 residues long. Germline assignment: CDR1 MNHEY and CDR2 SVGAGI. Trimming removed 0 bases at V and 0 bases at J, with 8 bases between. CDR3: CASSYSRNLNTEAFF. CDR3 in DNA: TGTGCCAGCAGTTACTCAAGAAACTTGAACACTGAAGCTTTCTTT.

CDR3 residues: CASSVEPGNTEAFF. The CDR3 DNA reads TGTGCCAGCAGCGTAGAGCCCGGGAACACTGAAGCTTTCTTT. This rearrangement joins TRBV9 to TRBJ1-1; no definite D call. The CDR3 covers 14 residues. V lost 0 bases, J lost 1 base, and 7 bases lay in between. Germline CDR1 reads SGDLS; CDR2 reads YYNGEE.

The V gene is TRBV14, the J gene TRBJ1-2; D is possibly TRBD1 (5 bases). CDR1 SGHDN and CDR2 FVKESK come from the germline V gene. The germline V and J ends were trimmed by 4 bases and 5 bases, with 17 bases remaining between them. CDR3 length: 15 amino acids. In DNA, the CDR3 is TGTGCCAGCAGCCTTTACACCGGGGCAGGGTATGGCTACACCTTC. This translates into CASSLYTGAGYGYTF.

The chain combines TRBV7-9 with TRBJ2-7; 11 bases agree with TRBD2. With V trimmed by 5 bases and J by 7 bases, 7 bases remained unmatched. Germline V gene lookup returns CDR1 SEHNR and CDR2 FQNEAQ (reference sequence). This CDR3 has 14 amino acids. The CDR3 is CASSLLAGVDEQYF. CDR3 nucleotide sequence: TGTGCCAGCAGCCTACTAGCGGGAGTCGATGAGCAGTACTTC.

This sequence joins TRBV4-3 and TRBJ1-2; 8 nucleotides align to TRBD1. This CDR3 has 15 residues. Looked up from germline, CDR1 is LGHNA and CDR2 is YSLEER. Trimming removed 0 bases from V and 2 bases from J; junction bases left unmatched: 2. CDR3 protein: CASSQEQGVNYGYTF. CDR3 sequence (DNA): TGCGCCAGCAGCCAAGAACAGGGGGTAAACTATGGCTACACCTTC.

J is TRBJ2-3 and V is TRBV5-1, with TRBD1 as a possible D gene (5 bases). Germline CDR1 and CDR2: SGHRS and YFSETQ. V dropped 3 bases and J dropped 0 bases, with 14 bases sitting between them. The CDR3 spans 16 residues. CDR3 loop: CASSSFQGSSTDTQYF. The CDR3 DNA reads TGCGCCAGCAGCTCCTTCCAGGGTTCGAGCACAGATACGCAGTATTTT.

By share, this clone counts as medium-sized (0.01 to 0.1%). V is TRBV27 and J is TRBJ1-4; D may be TRBD1 (6 bases). The V end was cut by 2 bases, the J end by 6 bases, with 16 bases between. CDR3 length: 16 amino acids. The germline CDR1 and CDR2 sequences are MNHEY and SMNVEV (reference sequence). This CDR3 reads CASSLLGGGSYEKLFF. The CDR3 DNA reads as TGTGCCAGCAGTTTACTAGGGGGGGGTTCGTATGAAAAACTGTTTTTT.

V and J are TRBV28 and TRBJ1-1; D is perhaps TRBD1 (5 bases). The V end lost 2 bases, the J end lost 0 bases, and 10 bases lay between the germline ends. The CDR3 spans 15 residues. Germline V CDR1 and CDR2: MDHEN, SYDVKM. CDR3 sequence reads: CASSLPGTLNTEAFF. The CDR3 DNA is TGTGCCAGCAGTTTACCCGGGACCTTGAACACTGAAGCTTTCTTT. Complete variable domain (other parts from reference TRBV28 and TRBJ1-1): DVKVTQSSRYLVKRTGEKVFLECVQDMDHENMFWYRQDPGLGLRLIYFSYDVKMKEKGDIPEGYSVSREKKERFSLILESASTNQTSMYLCASSLPGTLNTEAFFGQGTRLTVV.

Note on this clone: Compared with germline, one end of the junction differs, possibly owing to a read error. This chain joins TRBV7-7 and TRBJ2-1; 11 bases are shared with TRBD2. The CDR3 is 12 amino acids. Germline V gene data show CDR1 as SSHAT and CDR2 as FNYEAQ (reference sequence). The CDR3 DNA follows: TGTGCTAGCAGCTTAGCGGGGGGGGAGCAGTTCTTC. Amino acid sequence: CASSLAGGEQFF. Combining the CDR3 with reference TRBV7-7 and TRBJ2-1 gives the whole variable domain GAGVSQSPRYKVTKRGQDVTLRCDPISSHATLYWYQQALGQGPEFLTYFNYEAQPDKSGLPSDRFSAERPEGSISTLTIQRTEQRDSAMYRCASSLAGGEQFFGPGTRLTVL.

This chain links TRBV19 with TRBJ1-5; D gene unclear. The CDR3 covers 13 residues. Between the trimmed V and J ends, which lost 5 bases and 4 bases, there was a span of 9 bases. Germline CDR1 and CDR2: LNHDA and SQIVND (reference sequence). As DNA, the CDR3 is TGTGCCAGTAGTGGGCGACAAAATCAGCCCCAGCATTTT. Residues: CASSGRQNQPQHF.

This clone was observed a few times. The genes are TRBV6-5 and TRBJ2-1; D tentatively reads TRBD1 or TRBD2 (5 bases each). The germline V gene encodes CDR1 MNHEY and CDR2 SVGAGI. Trimming removed 3 bases at V and 8 bases at J, with 14 bases between. There are 14 residues in the CDR3. CDR3 residues: CASSYLAGTDEQFF. The CDR3 coding sequence is TGTGCCAGCAGTTATTTGGCAGGGACCGATGAGCAGTTCTTC.

The rearrangement joins TRBV4-1 to TRBJ2-4, with TRBD1 as a possible D gene (5 bases). The ends were cut back, 0 bases at V and 7 bases at J, with 13 bases in the middle. This CDR3 has 15 amino acids. Germline V gives CDR1 MGHRA, CDR2 YSYEKL. The CDR3 DNA is TGCGCCAGCAGCCAAGATCAGGGCCTCGGGAACATTCAGTACTTC. It yields the protein CASSQDQGLGNIQYF.

This sequence joins TRBV4-2 and TRBJ1-2; D may be TRBD1 (6 bases). This CDR3 contains 17 residues. The germline V gene encodes CDR1 LGHNA and CDR2 YNFKEQ. The V and J ends lost 4 bases and 4 bases respectively, with 22 bases between them. The CDR3 DNA reads as TGTGCCAGCAGCCCATCCCGGGACACGGGGACGTTCTATGGCTACACCTTC. Translated, it gives CASSPSRDTGTFYGYTF.